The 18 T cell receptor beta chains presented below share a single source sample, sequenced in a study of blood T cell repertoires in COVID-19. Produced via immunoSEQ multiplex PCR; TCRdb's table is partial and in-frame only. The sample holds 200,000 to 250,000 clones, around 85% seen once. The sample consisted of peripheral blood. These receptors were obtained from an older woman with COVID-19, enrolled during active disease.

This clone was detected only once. The CDR3 is CASSARDGTGAGEQYF. CDR3 bases: TGTGCCAGCAGCGCCAGGGACGGGACAGGGGCGGGGGAGCAGTACTTC. This sequence joins TRBV9 and TRBJ2-7, with TRBD1 matching over 10 bases. Germline CDR1 SGDLS, CDR2 YYNGEE. After removal of 3 bases from V and 7 bases from J, the junction contained 13 bases not matched to a gene. CDR3 length equals 16 residues.

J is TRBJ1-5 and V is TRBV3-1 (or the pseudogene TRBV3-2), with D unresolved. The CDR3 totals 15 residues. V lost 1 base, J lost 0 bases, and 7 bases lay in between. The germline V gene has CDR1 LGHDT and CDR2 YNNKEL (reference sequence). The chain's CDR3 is CASSQGQHSNQPQHF. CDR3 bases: TGTGCCAGCAGCCAAGGGCAACATAGCAATCAGCCCCAGCATTTT.

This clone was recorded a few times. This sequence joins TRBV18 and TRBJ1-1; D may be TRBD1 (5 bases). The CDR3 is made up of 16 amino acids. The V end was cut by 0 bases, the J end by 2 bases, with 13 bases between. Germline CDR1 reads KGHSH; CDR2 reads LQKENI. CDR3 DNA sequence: TGTGCCAGCTCACCACCGGGGCAGCATCCTAACACTGAAGCTTTCTTT. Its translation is CASSPPGQHPNTEAFF.

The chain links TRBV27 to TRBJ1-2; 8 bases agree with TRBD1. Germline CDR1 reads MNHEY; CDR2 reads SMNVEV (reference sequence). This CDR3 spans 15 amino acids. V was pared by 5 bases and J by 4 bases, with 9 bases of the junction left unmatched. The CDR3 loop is CASSQSGQAVYGYTF. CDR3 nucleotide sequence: TGTGCCAGCAGTCAATCGGGACAGGCTGTCTATGGCTACACCTTC.

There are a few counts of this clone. The CDR3 loop is CASSLPTGLAFF. The CDR3 coding sequence is TGTGCCAGTAGTCTCCCGACAGGGTTGGCTTTCTTT. This sequence joins TRBV19 and TRBJ1-1; 7 nucleotides match TRBD1. The trim removed 5 bases at V and 11 bases at J, leaving 8 bases unmatched. The germline V gene encodes CDR1 LNHDA and CDR2 SQIVND (reference sequence). This CDR3 spans 12 amino acids.

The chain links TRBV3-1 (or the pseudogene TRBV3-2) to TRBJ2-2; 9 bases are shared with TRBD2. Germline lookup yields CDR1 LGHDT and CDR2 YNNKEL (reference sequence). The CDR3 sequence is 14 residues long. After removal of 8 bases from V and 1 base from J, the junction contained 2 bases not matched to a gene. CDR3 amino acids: CASGLARNTGELFF. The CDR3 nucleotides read TGTGCCAGCGGACTAGCGAGGAACACCGGGGAGCTGTTTTTT.

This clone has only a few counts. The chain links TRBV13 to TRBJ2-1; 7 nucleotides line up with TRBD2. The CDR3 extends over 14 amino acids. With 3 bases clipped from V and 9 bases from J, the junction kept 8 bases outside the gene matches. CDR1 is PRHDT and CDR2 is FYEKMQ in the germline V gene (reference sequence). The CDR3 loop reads CASSFRQLASEQFF. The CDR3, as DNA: TGTGCCAGCAGCTTCCGCCAACTAGCGAGTGAGCAGTTCTTC.

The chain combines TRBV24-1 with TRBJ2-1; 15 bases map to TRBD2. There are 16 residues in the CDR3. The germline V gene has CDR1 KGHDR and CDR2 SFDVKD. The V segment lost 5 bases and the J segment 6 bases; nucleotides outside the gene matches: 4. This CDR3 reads CATSVWTSGGGNEQFF. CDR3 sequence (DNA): TGTGCCACCAGTGTCTGGACTAGCGGGGGGGGCAATGAGCAGTTCTTC.

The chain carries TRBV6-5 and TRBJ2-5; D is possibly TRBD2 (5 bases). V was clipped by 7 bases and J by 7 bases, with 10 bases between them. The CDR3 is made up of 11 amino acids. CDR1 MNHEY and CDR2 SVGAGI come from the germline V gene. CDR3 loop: CASMRARTQYF. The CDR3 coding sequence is TGTGCCAGCATGCGGGCTAGGACCCAGTACTTC.

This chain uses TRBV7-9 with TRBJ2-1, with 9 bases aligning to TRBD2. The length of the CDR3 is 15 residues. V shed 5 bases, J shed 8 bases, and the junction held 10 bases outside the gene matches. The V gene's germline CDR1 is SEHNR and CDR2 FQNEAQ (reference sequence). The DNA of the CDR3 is TGTGCCAGCAGCGCATCGGCGGGAGGGTGGCATGAGCAGTTCTTC. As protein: CASSASAGGWHEQFF.

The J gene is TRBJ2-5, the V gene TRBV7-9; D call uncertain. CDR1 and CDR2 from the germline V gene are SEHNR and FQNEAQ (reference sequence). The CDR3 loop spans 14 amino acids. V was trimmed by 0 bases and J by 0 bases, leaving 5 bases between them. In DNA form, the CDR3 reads TGTGCCAGCAGCTTAGCGCGGCACCAAGAGACCCAGTACTTC. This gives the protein CASSLARHQETQYF.

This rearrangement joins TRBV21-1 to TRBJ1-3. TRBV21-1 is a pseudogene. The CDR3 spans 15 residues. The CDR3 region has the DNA TGTGCCAGCAGTTCCCGAGGAATCTCTGGAAACACCATATATTTT. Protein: CASSSRGISGNTIYF.

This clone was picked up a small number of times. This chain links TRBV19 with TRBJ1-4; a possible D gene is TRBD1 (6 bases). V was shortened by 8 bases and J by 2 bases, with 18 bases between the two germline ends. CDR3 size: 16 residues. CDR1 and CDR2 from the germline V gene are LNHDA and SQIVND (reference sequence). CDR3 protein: CASSRTERGTNEKLFF. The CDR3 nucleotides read TGTGCCAGTTCTAGGACAGAAAGAGGGACTAATGAAAAACTGTTTTTT.

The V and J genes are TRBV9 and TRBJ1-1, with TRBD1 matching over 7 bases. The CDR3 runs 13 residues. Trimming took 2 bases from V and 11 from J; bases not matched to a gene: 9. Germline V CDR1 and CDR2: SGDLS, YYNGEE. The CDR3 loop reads CASSVTEGADAFF. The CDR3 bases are TGTGCCAGCAGCGTTACAGAGGGGGCGGACGCTTTCTTT.

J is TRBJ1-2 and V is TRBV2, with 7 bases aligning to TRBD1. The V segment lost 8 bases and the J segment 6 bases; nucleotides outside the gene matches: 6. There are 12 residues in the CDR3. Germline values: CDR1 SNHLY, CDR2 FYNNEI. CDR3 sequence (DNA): TGTGCCAGCGTACAGGGGCGTGATGGCTACACCTTC. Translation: CASVQGRDGYTF. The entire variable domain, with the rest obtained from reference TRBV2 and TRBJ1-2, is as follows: EPEVTQTPSHQVTQMGQEVILRCVPISNHLYFYWYRQILGQKVEFLVSFYNNEISEKSEIFDDQFSVERPDGSNFTLKIRSTKLEDSAMYFCASVQGRDGYTFGSGTRLTVV.

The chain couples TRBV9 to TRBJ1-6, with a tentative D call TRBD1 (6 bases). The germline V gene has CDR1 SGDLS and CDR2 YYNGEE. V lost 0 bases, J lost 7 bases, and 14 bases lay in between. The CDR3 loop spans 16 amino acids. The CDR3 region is CASSVGGGSSNSPLHF. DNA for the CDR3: TGTGCCAGCAGCGTAGGGGGGGGCTCGTCGAATTCACCCCTCCACTTT.

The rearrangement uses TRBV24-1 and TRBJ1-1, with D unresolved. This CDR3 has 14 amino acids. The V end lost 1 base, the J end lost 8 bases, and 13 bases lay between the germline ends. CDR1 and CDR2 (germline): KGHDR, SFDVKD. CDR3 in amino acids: CATSDFREIWEAFF. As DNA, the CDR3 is TGTGCCACCAGTGATTTCCGGGAAATATGGGAAGCTTTCTTT.

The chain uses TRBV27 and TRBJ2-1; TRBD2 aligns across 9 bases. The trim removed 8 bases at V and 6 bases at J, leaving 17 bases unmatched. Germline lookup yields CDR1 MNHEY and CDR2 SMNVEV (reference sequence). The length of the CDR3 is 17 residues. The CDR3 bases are TGTGCCAGCGCAGTACGGCGAACGGGACTAGCTGGCAATGAGCAGTTCTTC. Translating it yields CASAVRRTGLAGNEQFF.